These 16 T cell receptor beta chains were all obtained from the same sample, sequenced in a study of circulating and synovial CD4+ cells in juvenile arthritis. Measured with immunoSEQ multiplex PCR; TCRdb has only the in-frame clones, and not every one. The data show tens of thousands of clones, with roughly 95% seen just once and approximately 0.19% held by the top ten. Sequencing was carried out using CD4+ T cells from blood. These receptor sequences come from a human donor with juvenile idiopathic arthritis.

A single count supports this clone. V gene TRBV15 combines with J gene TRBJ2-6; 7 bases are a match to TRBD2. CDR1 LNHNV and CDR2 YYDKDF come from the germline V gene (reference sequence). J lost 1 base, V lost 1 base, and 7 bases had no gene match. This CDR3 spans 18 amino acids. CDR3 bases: TGTGCCACCAGCAGAGTGTCTAGCGGTAGGTCTGGGGCCAACGTCCTGACTTTC. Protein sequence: CATSRVSSGRSGANVLTF.

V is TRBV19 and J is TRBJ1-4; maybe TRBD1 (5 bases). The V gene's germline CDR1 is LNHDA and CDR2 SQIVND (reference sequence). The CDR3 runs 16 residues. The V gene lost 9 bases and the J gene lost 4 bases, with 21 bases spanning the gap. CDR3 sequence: CASHGGGLEVNEKLFF. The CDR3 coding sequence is TGTGCCAGCCACGGGGGAGGCCTAGAAGTTAATGAAAAACTGTTTTTT.

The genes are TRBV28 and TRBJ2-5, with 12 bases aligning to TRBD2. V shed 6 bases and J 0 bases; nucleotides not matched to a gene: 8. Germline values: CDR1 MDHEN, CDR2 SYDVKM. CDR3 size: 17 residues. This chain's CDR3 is CASSLQGLAGNQETQYF. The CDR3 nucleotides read TGTGCCAGCAGCCTACAAGGACTAGCGGGAAACCAAGAGACCCAGTACTTC.

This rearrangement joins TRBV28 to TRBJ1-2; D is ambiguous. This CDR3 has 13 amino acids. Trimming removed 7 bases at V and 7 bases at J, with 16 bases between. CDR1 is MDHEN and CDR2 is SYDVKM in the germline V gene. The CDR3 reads CASIKAGSGGYTF. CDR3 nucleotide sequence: TGTGCCAGCATTAAAGCGGGGAGCGGTGGCTACACCTTC.

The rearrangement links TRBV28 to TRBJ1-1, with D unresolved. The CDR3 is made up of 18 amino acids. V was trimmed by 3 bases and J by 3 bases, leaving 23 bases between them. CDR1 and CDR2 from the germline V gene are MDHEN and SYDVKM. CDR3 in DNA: TGTGCCAGCAGTTTTTCAGTCCGGGCCGCTATCGGGGACACTGAAGCTTTCTTT. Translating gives CASSFSVRAAIGDTEAFF.

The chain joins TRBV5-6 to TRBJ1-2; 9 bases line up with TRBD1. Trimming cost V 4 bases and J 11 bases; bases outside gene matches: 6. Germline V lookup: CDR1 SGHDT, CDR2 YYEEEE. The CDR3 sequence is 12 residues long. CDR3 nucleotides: TGTGCCAGCAGCCCCGGACAGGGGTTTTACACCTTC. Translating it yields CASSPGQGFYTF.

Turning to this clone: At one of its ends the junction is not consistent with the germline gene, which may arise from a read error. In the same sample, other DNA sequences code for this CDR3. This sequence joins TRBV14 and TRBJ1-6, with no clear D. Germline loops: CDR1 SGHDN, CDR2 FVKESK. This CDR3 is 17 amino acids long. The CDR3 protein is CASSSRALGAYNSPLHF. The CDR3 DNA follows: TGTGCCAGCAGCTCCCGAGCCCTAGGCGCCTATAATTCCCCCCTCCACTTT.

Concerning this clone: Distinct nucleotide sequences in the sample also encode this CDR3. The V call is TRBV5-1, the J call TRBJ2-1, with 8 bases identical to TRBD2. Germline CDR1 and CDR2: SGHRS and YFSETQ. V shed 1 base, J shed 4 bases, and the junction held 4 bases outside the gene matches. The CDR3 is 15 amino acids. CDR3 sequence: CASSLTSGGYNEQFF. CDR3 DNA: TGCGCCAGCAGCTTGACTAGCGGAGGATACAATGAGCAGTTCTTC. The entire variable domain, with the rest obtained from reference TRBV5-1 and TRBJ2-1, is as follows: KAGVTQTPRYLIKTRGQQVTLSCSPISGHRSVSWYQQTPGQGLQFLFEYFSETQRNKGNFPGRFSGRQFSNSRSEMNVSTLELGDSALYLCASSLTSGGYNEQFFGPGTRLTVL.

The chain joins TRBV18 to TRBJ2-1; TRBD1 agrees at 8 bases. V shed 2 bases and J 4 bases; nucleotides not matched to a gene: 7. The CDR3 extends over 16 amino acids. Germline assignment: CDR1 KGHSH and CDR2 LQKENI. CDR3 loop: CASSPTTGARYNEQFF. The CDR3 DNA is TGTGCCAGCTCACCAACGACAGGGGCCCGATACAATGAGCAGTTCTTC.

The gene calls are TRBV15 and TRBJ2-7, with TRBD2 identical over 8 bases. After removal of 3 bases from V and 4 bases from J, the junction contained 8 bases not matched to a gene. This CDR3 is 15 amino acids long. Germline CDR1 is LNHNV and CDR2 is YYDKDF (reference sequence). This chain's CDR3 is CATSRTSGSKYEQYF. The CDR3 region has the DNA TGTGCCACCAGCAGGACGAGCGGGAGCAAGTACGAGCAGTACTTC. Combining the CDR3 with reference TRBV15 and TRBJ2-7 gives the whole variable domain DAMVIQNPRYQVTQFGKPVTLSCSQTLNHNVMYWYQQKSSQAPKLLFHYYDKDFNNEADTPDNFQSRRPNTSFCFLDIRSPGLGDTAMYLCATSRTSGSKYEQYFGPGTRLTVT.

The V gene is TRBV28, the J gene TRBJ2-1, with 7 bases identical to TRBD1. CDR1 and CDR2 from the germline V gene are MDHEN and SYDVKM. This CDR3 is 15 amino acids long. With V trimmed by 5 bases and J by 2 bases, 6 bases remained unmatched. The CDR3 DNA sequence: TGTGCCAGCAGTGCCGCAGGGGGTCCCTACAATGAGCAGTTCTTC. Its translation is CASSAAGGPYNEQFF.

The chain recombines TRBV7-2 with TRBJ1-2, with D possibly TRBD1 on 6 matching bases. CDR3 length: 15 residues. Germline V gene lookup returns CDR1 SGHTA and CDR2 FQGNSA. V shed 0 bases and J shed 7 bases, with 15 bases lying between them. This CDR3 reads CASSLAQGTSFGYTF. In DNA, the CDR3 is TGTGCCAGCAGCTTAGCACAGGGTACGAGTTTTGGCTACACCTTC.

CDR3 residues: CAISQAPDTQYF. The CDR3 region has the DNA TGTGCCATCAGCCAAGCCCCAGATACGCAGTATTTT. V is TRBV10-3 and J is TRBJ2-3; D not resolved. CDR3 length equals 12 residues. Germline assignment: CDR1 ENHRY and CDR2 SYGVKD. V lost 6 bases to trimming and J lost 4 bases, with 8 bases between them.

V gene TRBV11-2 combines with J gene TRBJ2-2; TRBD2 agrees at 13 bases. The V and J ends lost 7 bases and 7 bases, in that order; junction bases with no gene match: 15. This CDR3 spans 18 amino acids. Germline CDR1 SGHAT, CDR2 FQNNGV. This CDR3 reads CASNRRLAGGHVIGELFF. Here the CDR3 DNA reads TGTGCCAGCAACCGTCGACTAGCGGGGGGTCATGTCATCGGGGAGCTGTTTTTT.

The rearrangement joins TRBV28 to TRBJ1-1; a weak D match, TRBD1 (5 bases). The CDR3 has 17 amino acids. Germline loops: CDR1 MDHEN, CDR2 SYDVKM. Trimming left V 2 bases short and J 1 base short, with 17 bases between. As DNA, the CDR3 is TGTGCCAGCAGTTTAAACAGGTTCGGAGGGGCGAACACTGAAGCTTTCTTT. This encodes CASSLNRFGGANTEAFF.

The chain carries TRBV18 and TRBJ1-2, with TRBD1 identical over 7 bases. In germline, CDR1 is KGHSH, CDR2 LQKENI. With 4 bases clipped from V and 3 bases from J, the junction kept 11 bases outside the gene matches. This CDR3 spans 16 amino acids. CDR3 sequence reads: CASSRLLQGKDYGYTF. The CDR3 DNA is TGTGCCAGCTCACGACTATTACAGGGGAAGGACTATGGCTACACCTTC.